The 7 T cell receptor beta chains in this list originate from one sample, sequenced in a study of Graves' ophthalmopathy and Graves' hyperthyroidism. Amplifying from RNA transcripts, the study obtained TCR beta CDR3 regions. Second-round multiplex PCR came after first-round RT-PCR with HTBI primers. TCRdb passed the multiplex PCR reads through MiXCR, listing each CDR3 protein once. The data hold about 550,000 distinct CDR3 sequences, with about 40% observed a single time. The specimen sequenced was peripheral blood or thyroid tissue (not recorded which). The receptors shown here come from an adult man with Graves' hyperthyroidism.

This clonotype has at least ten counts. The V gene is TRBV29-1, the J gene TRBJ1-5; the D gene is possibly TRBD1 (6 bases). Germline values: CDR1 SQVTM, CDR2 ANQGSEA. V dropped 4 bases and J dropped 3 bases, with 13 bases sitting between them. The CDR3 consists of 14 residues. This CDR3 is CSVGTGTNNQPQHF. The CDR3 coding sequence is TGCAGCGTTGGGACCGGGACAAACAATCAGCCCCAGCATTTT. Full variable domain (outside the CDR3, taken from reference TRBV29-1 and TRBJ1-5): SAVISQKPSRDICQRGTSLTIQCQVDSQVTMMFWYRQQPGQSLTLIATANQGSEATYESGFVIDKFPISRPNLTFSTLTVSNMSPEDSSIYLCSVGTGTNNQPQHFGDGTRLSIL.

This clonotype showed up just a few times. The chain has TRBV2 and TRBJ1-5; tentative D call: TRBD1 (5 bases). CDR3 length equals 14 residues. V shed 7 bases and J shed 1 base, with 11 bases lying between them. Per germline, CDR1 SNHLY and CDR2 FYNNEI. CDR3 region: CASKAGGSNQPQHF. CDR3 DNA: TGTGCCAGCAAGGCCGGGGGAAGCAATCAGCCCCAGCATTTT.

This clonotype was recorded many times. The CDR3 nucleotides read TGTGCCAGCAGCTTAACGATCAGCTCCTACGAGCAGTACTTC. This sequence encodes CASSLTISSYEQYF. The genes are TRBV7-9 and TRBJ2-7; D is uncertain. The ends were cut back, 2 bases at V and 0 bases at J, with 8 bases in the middle. The CDR3 sequence is 14 residues long. Germline CDR1 and CDR2: SEHNR and FQNEAQ (reference sequence).

This clonotype has at least ten counts. This chain uses TRBV19 with TRBJ2-6, with TRBD1 matching over 8 bases. V lost 3 bases, J lost 2 bases, and 6 bases stayed unmatched. The germline V gene has CDR1 LNHDA and CDR2 SQIVND (reference sequence). This CDR3 spans 17 amino acids. The chain's CDR3 is CASSMDDRGPGANVLTF. CDR3 bases: TGTGCCAGTAGTATGGATGACAGGGGCCCTGGGGCCAACGTCCTGACTTTC.

Comment on this clonotype: The junction departs from the called germline gene at one end, perhaps through a read error. The chain combines TRBV5-4 with TRBJ1-2; 7 bases map to TRBD1. Per germline, CDR1 SGHNT and CDR2 YYREEE (reference sequence). The CDR3 totals 17 residues. CDR3: CASSQGEGQTYWYGHTF. Written as DNA, the CDR3 is TGTGCCAGCAGCCAAGGAGAGGGACAGACCTATTGGTATGGCCACACCTTC.

This clonotype was observed a few times. For the CDR3, the DNA is TGTGCCAGCTCACCAGCAAAGGGCCCCGGGGGCGTTAATGGCTACACCTTC. Its protein product is CASSPAKGPGGVNGYTF. This rearrangement joins TRBV9 to TRBJ1-2; TRBD1 is a possible D gene (6 bases). Germline CDR1 SGDLS, CDR2 YYNGEE. The ends were cut back, 7 bases at V and 6 bases at J, with 28 bases in the middle. CDR3 length equals 17 residues.

In this sample, this clonotype turned up many times. This chain connects TRBV29-1 to TRBJ1-2, with TRBD1 matching 9 bases. CDR1 and CDR2 (germline): SQVTM, ANQGSEA. The J segment lost 2 bases and the V segment lost 7 bases, leaving 5 bases of the junction unmatched. The CDR3 covers 13 residues. The CDR3 region is CSAEGQGNYGYTF. The CDR3 region has the DNA TGCAGCGCCGAAGGACAGGGGAACTATGGCTACACCTTC.